This TCR beta chain appears in the sequencing data of a study of early T cells in non-severe SARS-CoV-2 infection. Overall study context: With bulk RNA from unsorted whole blood as input, sequencing yielded unpaired chains.

The CDR3 loop spans 13 amino acids. V shed 6 bases and J shed 0 bases, with 8 bases lying between them. CDR1 is SGHDN, CDR2 FVKESK, per germline. Individual cDNA molecules were tagged with unique molecular identifiers. In TCRdb, the 5' RACE reads were re-called with MiXCR into one record per CDR3 protein. The sample comprises 90,000 to 130,000 distinct CDR3 sequences, 10% to 15% of which are singletons, and around 3.7% rests with the top ten. Material: whole blood, obtained at baseline. The origin of this receptor is an adult who was a healthcare worker with PCR-confirmed SARS-CoV-2 infection or an uninfected control (not recorded which). This chain joins TRBV14 and TRBJ2-5; no clear D. CDR3 DNA: TGTGCCAGCAGTCAAAGATACCAAGAGACCCAGTACTTC. Translating it yields CASSQRYQETQYF.